Ten or more counts support the clone carrying this T cell receptor (beta chain). Its matching antigen is unknown. Deep-level running was used for the assay. Libraries were prepared by immunoSEQ multiplex PCR; TCRdb keeps only in-frame clonotypes and omits some of them. Here the sample spans about 300,000 clones, around 67% being singletons. This sample is part of a study of shared clonotypes between healthy human individuals. Study in general: Donors were a couple of women and three men aged 18 to 49. Whole-study findings and limits: Genetic and exposure-history diversity was limited by the small donor number. Clonotype sharing across donors was expected to vary with sequencing depth.

The material sequenced was memory CD4+ T cells sorted from blood. Subset defined: CD45RA-negative fraction. This TCR derives from a man aged 25 to 45 in good health.

The CDR3 bases are TGTGCCAGACAAGGGGGGAAAGAGACCCAGTACTTC. Its translation is CARQGGKETQYF. V gene TRBV2 combines with J gene TRBJ2-5; D is perhaps TRBD1 or TRBD2 (6 bases each). Trimming left V 9 bases short and J 3 bases short, with 11 bases between. Germline V gene data show CDR1 as SNHLY and CDR2 as FYNNEI. The CDR3 runs 12 residues.